These 26 T cell receptor beta chains came from one sample sequenced in a study of blood T cell repertoires in COVID-19. Only in-frame clones appear in the TCRdb table, and some are missing; sequencing was by immunoSEQ multiplex PCR. The data contain under 200,000 clones, about 80% of them seen just once; the ten biggest clones take up approximately 4.7%. The specimen sequenced was PBMCs or T cells enriched from blood (not recorded which). These receptors were obtained from an older woman with acute COVID-19.

V is TRBV2 and J is TRBJ1-2, with a possible D match to TRBD1 (5 bases). The CDR3 contains 13 residues. Germline CDR1 is SNHLY and CDR2 is FYNNEI. Between the trimmed V and J ends, which lost 8 bases and 0 bases, there was a span of 10 bases. The CDR3 is CASGGDSNYGYTF. CDR3 DNA sequence: TGTGCCAGCGGGGGGGACTCTAACTATGGCTACACCTTC.

This chain uses TRBV7-6 with TRBJ1-5; maybe TRBD1 (6 bases). Between the trimmed V and J ends, which lost 1 base and 2 bases, there was a span of 9 bases. The CDR3 covers 15 residues. Germline V gives CDR1 SGHVS, CDR2 FNYEAQ. In DNA form, the CDR3 reads TGTGCCAGCAGCTTAGTATCAGGGGGCAATCAGCCCCAGCATTTT. Amino acids: CASSLVSGGNQPQHF.

The rearrangement uses TRBV19 and TRBJ1-3; D remains ambiguous. Germline lookup yields CDR1 LNHDA and CDR2 SQIVND (reference sequence). The CDR3 is made up of 14 amino acids. Trimming pared 3 bases from V and 0 bases from J, leaving 6 bases between. The CDR3 DNA is TGTGCCAGTAGTATTCGGGTCTCTGGAAACACCATATATTTT. Its translation is CASSIRVSGNTIYF.

This chain connects TRBV19 to TRBJ1-4; D is unclear. Germline V gene data show CDR1 as LNHDA and CDR2 as SQIVND (reference sequence). CDR3 length: 16 amino acids. V dropped 0 bases and J dropped 7 bases, with 15 bases sitting between them. The CDR3 sequence: CASSIDLLTDTEKLFF. The CDR3 DNA sequence: TGTGCCAGTAGTATAGATCTATTAACTGACACTGAAAAACTGTTTTTT.

The chain carries TRBV11-2 and TRBJ1-2; 9 positions agree with TRBD1. J was trimmed by 8 bases and V by 5 bases; bases with no gene match: 3. CDR1 and CDR2 from the germline V gene are SGHAT and FQNNGV. The CDR3 extends over 12 amino acids. CDR3: CASSRQGDGYTF. The DNA for the CDR3 is TGTGCCAGCAGCAGACAGGGGGACGGCTACACCTTC. The full variable domain, its missing parts supplied by reference TRBV11-2 and TRBJ1-2, is EAGVAQSPRYKIIEKRQSVAFWCNPISGHATLYWYQQILGQGPKLLIQFQNNGVVDDSQLPKDRFSAERLKGVDSTLKIQPAKLEDSAVYLCASSRQGDGYTFGSGTRLTVV.

The V gene is TRBV3-1 (or the pseudogene TRBV3-2), the J gene TRBJ2-7, with TRBD1 as a possible D gene (5 bases). Germline V gene lookup returns CDR1 LGHDT and CDR2 YNNKEL (reference sequence). The V end lost 0 bases, the J end lost 7 bases, and 16 bases lay between the germline ends. The CDR3 has 15 residues. In DNA, the CDR3 is TGTGCCAGCAGCCAAGATGGGGCAGGGCTTTGGGAGCAGTACGTC. This encodes CASSQDGAGLWEQYV.

The chain couples TRBV6-6 to TRBJ1-1; D possibly corresponds to TRBD1 (5 bases). Trimming stripped 2 bases from V and 5 bases from J, with 12 bases between. The CDR3 is 14 amino acids. Looked up from germline, CDR1 is MNHNY and CDR2 is SVGAGI (reference sequence). The CDR3, as DNA: TGTGCCAGCAGTTACGGGGGGAAAGGGACTGAAGCTTTCTTT. It encodes CASSYGGKGTEAFF.

The V and J genes are TRBV19 and TRBJ1-3, with 8 nucleotides matching TRBD1. V was pared by 6 bases and J by 10 bases, with 5 bases of the junction left unmatched. Looked up from germline, CDR1 is LNHDA and CDR2 is SQIVND (reference sequence). The length of the CDR3 is 12 residues. The CDR3 is CASRGQGNTIYF. CDR3 sequence (DNA): TGTGCCAGTAGAGGACAGGGCAATACCATATATTTT.

This clone showed up just a few times. The genes are TRBV12-5 and TRBJ1-5; 7 bases agree with TRBD1. The J segment lost 7 bases and the V segment lost 7 bases, leaving 10 bases of the junction unmatched. The V gene's germline CDR1 is LGHNT and CDR2 FRNRAP. This CDR3 spans 14 amino acids. The CDR3 coding sequence is TGTGCTAGTGCCCTAGGACAGGCTGGACAGCCCCAGCATTTT. Translated: CASALGQAGQPQHF.

This clone was observed a single time. The J gene is TRBJ1-5, the V gene TRBV11-2; possibly TRBD1 for D (5 bases). Deletions cut 0 bases from V and 9 bases from J, with 15 bases between. CDR3 length: 15 amino acids. Germline assignment: CDR1 SGHAT and CDR2 FQNNGV. The CDR3 DNA reads TGTGCCAGCAGCTTAGATTTCCTGGGGAGGGGGCCCCAGCATTTT. Protein: CASSLDFLGRGPQHF.

This sequence joins TRBV7-9 and TRBJ2-2; D remains unclear. This CDR3 has 14 amino acids. Germline-derived CDR1 and CDR2 are SEHNR and FQNEAQ (reference sequence). The V and J ends lost 3 bases and 4 bases respectively, with 9 bases between them. CDR3 region: CASSFDTGTGELFF. In nucleotides, the CDR3 is TGTGCCAGCAGCTTTGATACGGGCACCGGGGAGCTGTTTTTT.

This clone has only one observation. This sequence joins TRBV18 and TRBJ2-7; TRBD2 matches at 9 bases. The CDR3 has 13 amino acids. Per the germline V gene, CDR1 is KGHSH and CDR2 is LQKENI. Trimming cost V 6 bases and J 4 bases; bases outside gene matches: 4. The DNA of the CDR3 is TGTGCCAGCTCTCCCGCGGGGGGGTACGAGCAGTACTTC. It yields the protein CASSPAGGYEQYF.

J is TRBJ1-5 and V is TRBV20-1; no firm D call. V was pared by 3 bases and J by 3 bases, with 9 bases between. There are 13 residues in the CDR3. Germline values: CDR1 DFQATT, CDR2 SNEGSKA (reference sequence). CDR3 loop: CSASLTVNQPQHF. CDR3 coding DNA: TGCAGTGCTAGTCTTACAGTCAATCAGCCCCAGCATTTT.

The J gene is TRBJ1-2, the V gene TRBV18; D is undetermined. Trimming left V 1 base short and J 6 bases short, with 12 bases between. The CDR3 spans 14 residues. The germline CDR1 and CDR2 sequences are KGHSH and LQKENI. The CDR3 DNA reads TGTGCCAGCTCACCACTAGGGCCGGGAAATGGCTACACCTTC. This encodes CASSPLGPGNGYTF.

This clone is labeled medium-sized. The chain carries TRBV6-5 and TRBJ2-7; a weak D match, TRBD1 (6 bases). Germline CDR1 MNHEY, CDR2 SVGAGI. The CDR3 runs to 14 residues. Trimming took 5 bases from V and 2 from J, leaving 13 bases between them. The CDR3, as DNA: TGTGCCAGCAGTCAGAACAGGGCCGCCTACGAGCAGTACTTC. As protein: CASSQNRAAYEQYF.

The rearrangement links TRBV6-2 or TRBV6-3 to TRBJ2-1; 9 nucleotides agree with TRBD2. This CDR3 is 15 amino acids long. The J segment lost 6 bases and the V segment lost 5 bases, leaving 8 bases of the junction unmatched. The V gene's germline CDR1 is MNHEY and CDR2 SVGEGT. CDR3 protein: CASSHGGSGSNEQFF. In DNA, the CDR3 is TGTGCCAGCAGTCATGGGGGTAGCGGGAGCAATGAGCAGTTCTTC.

V usage is TRBV5-1 and J usage is TRBJ2-5, with D perhaps TRBD1 (6 bases). Germline lookup yields CDR1 SGHRS and CDR2 YFSETQ. The CDR3 contains 13 residues. V was pared by 0 bases and J by 6 bases, with 9 bases between. The CDR3 coding sequence is TGCGCCAGCAGCTTGGCCCAGGGGAAGACCCAGTACTTC. Translated: CASSLAQGKTQYF.

The table lists this clone with many counts. Its ends do not fully match the called genes, so a read error is possible. CDR3 coding DNA: TGCGCCAGCAGCCAAGAACGGACTGCTCCTAACTTC. It yields the protein CASSQERTAPNF. The chain couples TRBV4-3 to TRBJ1-2; D ambiguous. From germline, CDR1 is LGHNA and CDR2 YSLEER. The CDR3 contains 12 residues.

The chain is built from TRBV27 and TRBJ2-7; 16 bases match TRBD2. The germline gives CDR1 MNHEY, CDR2 SMNVEV (reference sequence). The CDR3 spans 21 residues. Losses at the gene ends were 0 bases for V and 9 bases for J; bases not matched to a gene: 20. The CDR3 sequence is CASSLSTGTSGRDGRLRGQYF. The CDR3 coding sequence is TGTGCCAGCAGTTTATCGACGGGGACTAGCGGGAGGGATGGACGACTACGAGGGCAGTACTTC.

This clone was detected only once. The chain employs TRBV15 and TRBJ1-1, with TRBD1 matching 8 bases. The CDR3 has 16 amino acids. V shed 4 bases and J 7 bases; nucleotides not matched to a gene: 14. CDR1 is LNHNV, CDR2 YYDKDF, per germline (reference sequence). The CDR3 spells CATSKLQGANLYEAFF. CDR3 in DNA: TGTGCCACCAGCAAACTCCAGGGGGCGAACCTATATGAAGCTTTCTTT.

This chain connects TRBV7-9 to TRBJ2-3, with a tentative D call TRBD1 (5 bases). CDR1 and CDR2 (germline): SEHNR, FQNEAQ (reference sequence). The CDR3 extends over 14 amino acids. The V and J ends lost 5 bases and 2 bases respectively, with 11 bases between them. CDR3 in amino acids: CASSPGHSTDTQYF. The CDR3 nucleotides read TGTGCCAGCAGCCCAGGACATTCCACAGATACGCAGTATTTT.

This sequence joins TRBV28 and TRBJ2-7, with 7 nucleotides matching TRBD1. Germline-derived CDR1 and CDR2 are MDHEN and SYDVKM. The V and J ends lost 6 bases and 1 base, in that order; junction bases with no gene match: 3. The CDR3 loop spans 13 amino acids. The CDR3 region has the DNA TGTGCCAGCAGCCCGGGACAGTCCTACGAGCAGTACGTC. This sequence encodes CASSPGQSYEQYV.

As DNA, the CDR3 is TGTGCCAGCAGTTTATGGGGGGGTAATTCACCCCTCCACTTT. Its protein is CASSLWGGNSPLHF. The chain couples TRBV27 to TRBJ1-6; possible D gene TRBD1, 5 bases. Trimming took 1 base from V and 6 from J, leaving 7 bases between them. CDR3 size: 14 residues. Germline-derived CDR1 and CDR2 are MNHEY and SMNVEV (reference sequence).

The chain uses TRBV19 and TRBJ1-6; no clear D gene. Trimming cost V 10 bases and J 0 bases, with 7 bases left between them. Germline assignment: CDR1 LNHDA and CDR2 SQIVND (reference sequence). The CDR3 has 13 amino acids. This chain's CDR3 is CATTSSYNSPLHF. The CDR3 DNA sequence: TGTGCCACCACGAGCTCCTATAATTCACCCCTCCACTTT.

The chain links TRBV27 to TRBJ2-5; D is ambiguous. The CDR3 is 13 amino acids. V shed 3 bases and J shed 4 bases, with 9 bases lying between them. The germline V gene has CDR1 MNHEY and CDR2 SMNVEV (reference sequence). The CDR3 nucleotides read TGTGCCAGCAGTTTGGGCAGAATAGAGACCCAGTACTTC. This encodes CASSLGRIETQYF.

V is TRBV6-5 and J is TRBJ2-6, with D possibly being TRBD1 (5 bases). The V gene lost 4 bases and the J gene lost 0 bases, with 7 bases spanning the gap. Germline-derived CDR1 and CDR2 are MNHEY and SVGAGI. The CDR3 totals 15 residues. CDR3 nucleotides: TGTGCCAGCAGTTCTCAGGGCTCTGGGGCCAACGTCCTGACTTTC. Translation: CASSSQGSGANVLTF.